A single sample is the source of the 18 T cell receptor beta chains below, sequenced in a study of T cell responses to AZD1222 COVID-19 vaccine listed by TCRdb under 2021. Libraries were constructed by the immunoSEQ multiplex PCR assay. Held by TCRdb, this immuneACCESS table contains in-frame sequences only and omits some clones. Under half of the omission traces to an unresolved V gene where checked; the cause of the rest is unknown. This sample comprises around 140,000 clones, roughly nine tenths of them detected only once. The ten top clones hold roughly 3.8% of the sample. The time point label here, explained by the study, means: about 28 days (+/-7) after the second vaccine dose. The sample was peripheral blood, taken 28 days after the second AZD1222 dose. Every receptor here comes from an adult who received the AZD1222 COVID-19 vaccine.

The chain couples TRBV5-6 to TRBJ2-2, with 13 positions matching TRBD2. Germline lookup yields CDR1 SGHDT and CDR2 YYEEEE. This CDR3 spans 16 amino acids. V dropped 0 bases and J dropped 4; count of bases not matched to a gene: 0. CDR3 DNA sequence: TGTGCCAGCAGCTTGGGACTAGCGGGGGGCACCGGGGAGCTGTTTTTT. Its translation is CASSLGLAGGTGELFF. The full variable domain, completed using reference TRBV5-6 and TRBJ2-2, is DAGVTQSPTHLIKTRGQQVTLRCSPKSGHDTVSWYQQALGQGPQFIFQYYEEEERQRGNFPDRFSGHQFPNYSSELNVNALLLGDSALYLCASSLGLAGGTGELFFGEGSRLTVL.

V usage is TRBV7-6 and J usage is TRBJ2-5, with D unclear. Germline CDR1 SGHVS, CDR2 FNYEAQ. The V end was cut by 5 bases, the J end by 1 base, with 11 bases between. CDR3 length equals 14 residues. The CDR3: CASSPERLQETQYF. CDR3 in DNA: TGTGCCAGCAGCCCTGAACGCCTCCAAGAGACCCAGTACTTC.

J is TRBJ1-5 and V is TRBV19; unclear D gene. The CDR3 runs to 11 residues. CDR1 is LNHDA, CDR2 SQIVND, per germline (reference sequence). The germline V and J ends were trimmed by 2 bases and 9 bases, with 5 bases remaining between them. CDR3 coding DNA: TGTGCCAGTAGTATAACGCTGCCCCAGCATTTT. It codes for CASSITLPQHF.

This clone appeared many times. J is TRBJ1-6 and V is TRBV4-2; 8 positions agree with TRBD1. The junction had 6 bases not matched to a gene; V was cut back by 5 bases and J by 0 bases. The CDR3 runs to 17 residues. Germline V gives CDR1 LGHNA, CDR2 YNFKEQ. This CDR3 reads CASSIRGQGSYNSPLHF. In DNA, the CDR3 is TGTGCCAGCAGCATACGAGGACAGGGCTCCTATAATTCACCCCTCCACTTT.

The chain uses TRBV5-8 and TRBJ1-4; D might be TRBD1 (5 bases). CDR3 length: 15 residues. Trimming cost V 4 bases and J 0 bases, with 10 bases left between them. The germline gives CDR1 SGHTS, CDR2 YDEGEE. The CDR3 DNA reads as TGTGCCAGCAGCCGCGACAGTGCAACTAATGAAAAACTGTTTTTT. Its protein is CASSRDSATNEKLFF.

The rearrangement joins TRBV2 to TRBJ2-3, with TRBD2 matching over 8 bases. The CDR3 contains 17 residues. With V trimmed by 2 bases and J by 2 bases, 9 bases remained unmatched. Per the germline V gene, CDR1 is SNHLY and CDR2 is FYNNEI. The CDR3 sequence: CASSEMVLAGNTDTQYF. CDR3 nucleotides: TGTGCCAGCAGTGAAATGGTGCTAGCGGGTAACACAGATACGCAGTATTTT.

This clone has only one observation. The chain couples TRBV27 to TRBJ2-5; D call uncertain. Germline loops: CDR1 MNHEY, CDR2 SMNVEV (reference sequence). The V end was cut by 1 base, the J end by 5 bases, with 11 bases between. There are 14 residues in the CDR3. For the CDR3, the DNA is TGTGCCAGCAGTTTATTTCCACTGGGGGAGACCCAGTACTTC. Residues: CASSLFPLGETQYF.

The chain has TRBV27 and TRBJ1-3; no clear D. V lost 3 bases and J 4 bases, leaving 10 bases between the germline ends. The CDR3 contains 14 residues. Germline-derived CDR1 and CDR2 are MNHEY and SMNVEV (reference sequence). CDR3 coding DNA: TGTGCCAGCAGTTTGGGATCAAAGGGAAACACCATATATTTT. Encoded protein: CASSLGSKGNTIYF.

The chain couples TRBV5-1 to TRBJ1-2, with D perhaps TRBD1 (6 bases). This CDR3 comprises 13 residues. V was shortened by 0 bases and J by 8 bases, with 11 bases between the two germline ends. Per the germline V gene, CDR1 is SGHRS and CDR2 is YFSETQ. In nucleotides, the CDR3 is TGCGCCAGCAGCTTGGAGCAGGGGACCGGCTACACCTTC. Amino acid sequence: CASSLEQGTGYTF.

DNA for the CDR3: TGTGCCAGCTCACCGGGACTAGCGGGAGCCAACGGGGAGCTGTTTTTT. It translates to CASSPGLAGANGELFF. The chain recombines TRBV18 with TRBJ2-2, with 14 nucleotides matching TRBD2. Germline CDR1 KGHSH, CDR2 LQKENI. The length of the CDR3 is 16 residues. V trimming: 3 bases; J trimming: 7 bases; junction bases outside the gene matches: 4.

The chain uses TRBV4-1 and TRBJ1-2, with no clear D. The V end lost 4 bases, the J end lost 0 bases, and 18 bases lay between the germline ends. CDR1 and CDR2 (germline): MGHRA, YSYEKL. This CDR3 spans 17 amino acids. CDR3 nucleotide sequence: TGCGCCAGCAGCCCGTCGCCGGCCGCCGTTGCTAACTATGGCTACACCTTC. As protein: CASSPSPAAVANYGYTF.

This chain connects TRBV27 to TRBJ2-7, with D possibly called TRBD1 or TRBD2 (5 bases each). This CDR3 contains 14 residues. Trimming pared 6 bases from V and 6 bases from J, leaving 18 bases between. Germline V gene data show CDR1 as MNHEY and CDR2 as SMNVEV (reference sequence). The CDR3 nucleotides read TGTGCCAGCAGATTACGGGACCCTACCCGCGAGCAGTACTTC. Its protein product is CASRLRDPTREQYF.

The chain links TRBV19 to TRBJ2-1; D is possibly TRBD1 (6 bases). The V gene lost 6 bases and the J gene lost 4 bases, with 16 bases spanning the gap. The CDR3 spans 15 residues. CDR1 and CDR2 (germline): LNHDA, SQIVND (reference sequence). The CDR3 DNA reads TGTGCCAGTAGGAGACAGGTTGGATTTTACAATGAGCAGTTCTTC. Its translation is CASRRQVGFYNEQFF.

The V and J genes are TRBV28 and TRBJ2-7; D is uncertain. This CDR3 has 15 residues. The V end was cut by 7 bases, the J end by 5 bases, with 21 bases between. The germline gives CDR1 MDHEN, CDR2 SYDVKM. The CDR3 sequence is CASTTVPTSPDEQYF. CDR3 nucleotides: TGTGCCAGCACAACGGTCCCGACCTCCCCCGACGAGCAGTACTTC.

The gene calls are TRBV3-1 (or the pseudogene TRBV3-2) and TRBJ1-6; D is unclear. CDR1 LGHDT and CDR2 YNNKEL come from the germline V gene (reference sequence). The CDR3 runs to 15 residues. Trimming cost V 3 bases and J 8 bases, with 14 bases left between them. CDR3 nucleotides: TGTGCCAGCAGCCAGTGGCGGGTTGGGGATTCACCCCTCCACTTT. It is translated as CASSQWRVGDSPLHF.

This clone showed up just once. The rearrangement uses TRBV3-1 (or the pseudogene TRBV3-2) and TRBJ2-7; D gene ambiguous. The germline CDR1 and CDR2 sequences are LGHDT and YNNKEL (reference sequence). V was clipped by 4 bases and J by 3 bases, with 7 bases between them. CDR3 length equals 12 residues. The CDR3 DNA reads TGTGCCAGCAGCCTACAGCGCTACGAGCAGTACTTC. It codes for CASSLQRYEQYF.

This rearrangement joins TRBV19 to TRBJ1-3, with D possibly TRBD1 on 5 matching bases. Trimming left V 5 bases short and J 4 bases short, with 12 bases between. The CDR3 runs to 14 residues. The germline gives CDR1 LNHDA, CDR2 SQIVND (reference sequence). DNA for the CDR3: TGTGCCAGTAGTCTCAGGGAGTCGGGAAACACCATATATTTT. This translates into CASSLRESGNTIYF.

This sequence joins TRBV5-4 and TRBJ2-3, with a tentative D call TRBD1 (6 bases). This CDR3 is built from 16 residues. V lost 2 bases and J 2 bases, leaving 15 bases between the germline ends. CDR1 is SGHNT and CDR2 is YYREEE in the germline V gene (reference sequence). The CDR3 DNA follows: TGTGCCAGCAGCTTAGTCACAGGGTTAGACACAGATACGCAGTATTTT. Protein product: CASSLVTGLDTDTQYF.